The 15 T cell receptor beta chains below all came from one sample that was sequenced in a study of preoperative IRX-2 immunotherapy in early breast cancer. Generated by immunoSEQ multiplex PCR, the TCRdb table keeps only in-frame clones and is missing some. The table records 95,000 to 100,000 clones, approximately 90% of them present only once. Treatment given: preoperative locoregional IRX-2 cytokine immunotherapy. The specimen was tumor tissue, collected after IRX-2 immunotherapy. The receptors shown here come from a human donor with breast cancer.

This sequence joins TRBV28 and TRBJ2-7; D might be TRBD2 (5 bases). Trimming removed 5 bases at V and 0 bases at J, with 8 bases between. The CDR3 spans 13 residues. The germline V gene encodes CDR1 MDHEN and CDR2 SYDVKM. CDR3 bases: TGTGCCAGCAGTGAAGCGGACTCCTACGAGCAGTACTTC. Encoded protein: CASSEADSYEQYF.

The genes are TRBV12-5 and TRBJ1-1, with D perhaps matching TRBD1 (5 bases). CDR1 is LGHNT, CDR2 FRNRAP, per germline. The CDR3 has 16 residues. Written as DNA, the CDR3 is TGTGCCACCCTACCCCTCGGGGGGAATAAGAACACTGAAGCTTTCTTT. The encoded protein is CATLPLGGNKNTEAFF.

The chain couples TRBV11-3 to TRBJ2-2; weak D call: TRBD2 (6 bases). The ends were cut back, 5 bases at V and 1 base at J, with 14 bases in the middle. CDR1 and CDR2 (germline): SGHNT, YENEEA. The CDR3 has 16 residues. CDR3 in amino acids: CASSIVGLQNTGELFF. For the CDR3, the DNA is TGTGCCAGCAGCATAGTGGGACTCCAGAACACCGGGGAGCTGTTTTTT.

The chain links TRBV28 to TRBJ1-5; D call uncertain. This CDR3 comprises 14 residues. Germline V gives CDR1 MDHEN, CDR2 SYDVKM. V was clipped by 3 bases and J by 3 bases, with 9 bases between them. The CDR3 nucleotides are TGTGCCAGCAGTTTCCGGCGGGACAATCAGCCCCAGCATTTT. Encoded protein: CASSFRRDNQPQHF.

The chain links TRBV6-8 to TRBJ2-4; D is ambiguous. There are 15 residues in the CDR3. V lost 0 bases to trimming and J lost 2 bases, with 8 bases between them. The germline V gene has CDR1 MNHGY and CDR2 SAAAGT. The CDR3 reads CASSYSYATKNIQYF. For the CDR3, the DNA is TGTGCCAGCAGTTACTCTTACGCAACCAAAAACATTCAGTACTTC.

The CDR3 DNA reads TGTGCCAGCTCACCTATTCCAGAGAATAACTATGGCTACACCTTC. Translating it yields CASSPIPENNYGYTF. This chain links TRBV18 with TRBJ1-2, with D unclear. The CDR3 totals 15 residues. V was shortened by 3 bases and J by 1 base, with 12 bases between the two germline ends. The germline gives CDR1 KGHSH, CDR2 LQKENI. Based on the CDR3 plus reference TRBV18 and TRBJ1-2, the full variable domain is NAGVMQNPRHLVRRRGQEARLRCSPMKGHSHVYWYRQLPEEGLKFMVYLQKENIIDESGMPKERFSAEFPKEGPSILRIQQVVRGDSAAYFCASSPIPENNYGYTFGSGTRLTVV.

The chain combines TRBV28 with TRBJ2-5; 8 nucleotides line up with TRBD1. CDR1 and CDR2 (germline): MDHEN, SYDVKM. The CDR3 runs to 15 residues. The V and J ends lost 5 bases and 3 bases, in that order; junction bases with no gene match: 8. The CDR3 is CASSPISTGEETQYF. The DNA for the CDR3 is TGTGCCAGCAGTCCGATCTCGACAGGGGAAGAGACCCAGTACTTC.

The chain uses TRBV28 and TRBJ1-2; TRBD1 matches 7 bases. The V gene end was trimmed by 3 bases and the J gene end by 7 bases; junction bases not matched to a gene: 8. The germline V gene has CDR1 MDHEN and CDR2 SYDVKM. This CDR3 is 14 amino acids long. The CDR3 DNA reads as TGTGCCAGCAGTTTGGCAGGGGGGGCTCGTGGCTACACCTTC. This sequence encodes CASSLAGGARGYTF.

Written as DNA, the CDR3 is TGCGCCAGCAGATGGAAGGGGGTGTCCTGCTATAGCAATCAGCCCCAGCATTTT. Amino acids: CASRWKGVSCYSNQPQHF. This rearrangement joins TRBV10-1 to TRBJ1-5, with D perhaps TRBD1 (6 bases). Germline-derived CDR1 and CDR2 are WNHNN and SYGVQD (reference sequence). V was clipped by 6 bases and J by 0 bases, with 21 bases between them. This CDR3 comprises 18 residues.

This clone came up once. One junction end disagrees with the germline gene, perhaps due to a read error. The gene calls are TRBV6-8 and TRBJ1-5; D might be TRBD1 (6 bases). This CDR3 is 16 amino acids long. Germline V lookup: CDR1 MNHGY, CDR2 SAAAGT. For the CDR3, the DNA is TGTGCCATCAGTGACTGGGGGGGCAATAGCAATCAGCCCCAGCATTTT. It codes for CAISDWGGNSNQPQHF.

The CDR3 region is CSVEEGTPQETQYF. CDR3 DNA: TGCAGCGTTGAGGAGGGGACTCCCCAAGAGACCCAGTACTTC. V gene TRBV29-1 combines with J gene TRBJ2-5, with D perhaps TRBD2 (6 bases). The germline V gene has CDR1 SQVTM and CDR2 ANQGSEA. Trimming took 3 bases from V and 1 from J, leaving 12 bases between them. This CDR3 is built from 14 residues.

This clone has just a few counts. The chain couples TRBV29-1 to TRBJ1-1; D unclear. V gave up 0 bases and J gave up 3 bases, with 11 bases separating them. Looked up from germline, CDR1 is SQVTM and CDR2 is ANQGSEA. There are 14 residues in the CDR3. The CDR3 reads CSVEDGAGYTEAFF. The CDR3 DNA reads TGCAGCGTTGAAGACGGAGCAGGCTACACTGAAGCTTTCTTT.

The J gene is TRBJ1-1, the V gene TRBV6-8, with D possibly TRBD1 on 5 matching bases. The CDR3 sequence is 13 residues long. V was pared by 1 base and J by 6 bases, with 9 bases between. Germline V lookup: CDR1 MNHGY, CDR2 SAAAGT. The DNA for the CDR3 is TGTGCCAGCAGTTACTTAGGGGACTCTGAAGCTTTCTTT. Translation: CASSYLGDSEAFF.

The chain recombines TRBV12-5 with TRBJ2-5; D is unclear. CDR3 length: 12 residues. Germline loops: CDR1 LGHNT, CDR2 FRNRAP. Trimming cost V 6 bases and J 4 bases, with 9 bases left between them. This CDR3 is CASGSNGETQYF. As DNA, the CDR3 is TGTGCTAGTGGCTCAAACGGAGAGACCCAGTACTTC. Complete variable domain (other parts from reference TRBV12-5 and TRBJ2-5): DARVTQTPRHKVTEMGQEVTMRCQPILGHNTVFWYRQTMMQGLELLAYFRNRAPLDDSGMPKDRFSAEMPDATLATLKIQPSEPRDSAVYFCASGSNGETQYFGPGTRLLVL.

The chain combines TRBV5-1 with TRBJ2-1; 7 bases align to TRBD2. CDR1 SGHRS and CDR2 YFSETQ come from the germline V gene. Trimming cost V 4 bases and J 6 bases; bases outside gene matches: 7. The CDR3 length is 14 residues. In nucleotides, the CDR3 is TGCGCCAGCAGCCCCCGGGACTACAGCAATGAGCAGTTCTTC. It codes for CASSPRDYSNEQFF.